The 28 T cell receptor beta chains listed next were all sequenced from one sample in a study of molecular identifiers for immune sequencing clone quantification. One entry per CDR3 protein results from TCRdb running MiXCR on the PCR reads. The sample lists around 300,000 distinct CDR3 sequences, about a quarter occurring once. The specimen sequenced was naive CD8+ T cells from blood, with Jurkat cell RNA spiked in. Subset reported: FACS-sorted CD8+CD4-CCR7+CD45RA+ naive T cells. The receptors were sampled from a human donor in good health. Some libraries in this study had Jurkat cell RNA spiked in.

This clonotype was seen ten or more times. The chain joins TRBV6-2 or TRBV6-3 to TRBJ2-1; D is possibly TRBD2 (5 bases). V was trimmed by 4 bases and J by 7 bases, leaving 11 bases between them. The length of the CDR3 is 13 residues. Germline CDR1 reads MNHEY; CDR2 reads SVGEGT. CDR3 sequence reads: CASSSLRGNEQFF. The CDR3 nucleotides read TGTGCCAGCAGTTCCCTCCGGGGTAATGAGCAGTTCTTC.

This clonotype was detected many times. V usage is TRBV7-8 and J usage is TRBJ1-5; D not resolved. There are 13 residues in the CDR3. Trimming took off 4 bases at V and 10 bases at J, with 14 bases between the two ends. Germline loops: CDR1 SGHVS, CDR2 FQNEAQ. CDR3 region: CASSSERRAPQHF. In nucleotides, the CDR3 is TGTGCCAGCAGCTCCGAGAGGAGGGCTCCCCAGCATTTT.

V is TRBV7-9 and J is TRBJ2-5; D remains unclear. This CDR3 has 12 amino acids. Trimming removed 5 bases from V and 5 bases from J, with 9 bases in between. Germline assignment: CDR1 SEHNR and CDR2 FQNEAQ (reference sequence). CDR3 nucleotide sequence: TGTGCCAGCAGCCCGGCCCTGGAGACCCAGTACTTC. Protein: CASSPALETQYF.

J is TRBJ1-4 and V is TRBV7-9, with 7 bases aligning to TRBD1. The CDR3 loop spans 14 amino acids. Per the germline V gene, CDR1 is SEHNR and CDR2 is FQNEAQ (reference sequence). Unmatched junction bases numbered 7, after V lost 5 bases and J lost 7 bases. The CDR3: CASSPPGGSEKLFF. The CDR3 coding sequence is TGTGCCAGCAGCCCCCCAGGGGGTAGTGAAAAACTGTTTTTT. Using reference TRBV7-9 and TRBJ1-4 for the parts outside the CDR3, the full variable domain is DTGVSQNPRHKITKRGQNVTFRCDPISEHNRLYWYRQTLGQGPEFLTYFQNEAQLEKSRLLSDRFSAERPKGSFSTLEIQRTEQGDSAMYLCASSPPGGSEKLFFGSGTQLSVL.

This sequence joins TRBV7-9 and TRBJ1-2; 9 bases match TRBD1. The CDR3 is 14 amino acids. Germline CDR1 reads SEHNR; CDR2 reads FQNEAQ (reference sequence). V dropped 4 bases and J dropped 4; count of bases not matched to a gene: 4. This CDR3 reads CASSSTGGGYGYTF. The CDR3 DNA follows: TGTGCCAGCAGCTCCACAGGGGGCGGCTATGGCTACACCTTC.

The table lists this clonotype with many counts. The genes are TRBV5-6 and TRBJ2-7; D gene unclear. Deletions cut 1 base from V and 2 bases from J, with 7 bases between. Per germline, CDR1 SGHDT and CDR2 YYEEEE. CDR3 size: 13 residues. The CDR3 region is CASSLPVPYEQYF. The DNA of the CDR3 is TGTGCCAGCAGCTTGCCCGTCCCCTACGAGCAGTACTTC. Complete variable domain (other parts from reference TRBV5-6 and TRBJ2-7): DAGVTQSPTHLIKTRGQQVTLRCSPKSGHDTVSWYQQALGQGPQFIFQYYEEEERQRGNFPDRFSGHQFPNYSSELNVNALLLGDSALYLCASSLPVPYEQYFGPGTRLTVT.

To note about this clonotype: A much larger clone lies a single base off, so this may be a read error. The rearrangement uses TRBV2 and TRBJ1-6; D uncertain. This CDR3 has 13 residues. Germline V gene lookup returns CDR1 SNHLY and CDR2 FYNNEI. V lost 4 bases and J lost 6, with 7 bases in between. CDR3 in amino acids: CASSAPFNSPLHF. The CDR3 coding sequence is TGTGCCAGCAGTGCTCCCTTTAATTCACCCCTCCACTTT. The variable domain in full, completed from reference TRBV2 and TRBJ1-6, reads EPEVTQTPSHQVTQMGQEVILRCVPISNHLYFYWYRQILGQKVEFLVSFYNNEISEKSEIFDDQFSVERPDGSNFTLKIRSTKLEDSAMYFCASSAPFNSPLHFGNGTRLTVT.

This clonotype was seen a handful of times. The chain uses TRBV20-1 and TRBJ2-7; no clear D. CDR3 length equals 15 residues. Trimming cost V 0 bases and J 0 bases, with 12 bases left between them. Per the germline V gene, CDR1 is DFQATT and CDR2 is SNEGSKA (reference sequence). The CDR3 nucleotides are TGCAGTGCTAGAGATCTCCAGAGGAGCTCCTACGAGCAGTACTTC. Its translation: CSARDLQRSSYEQYF.

This clonotype was counted at least ten times. V gene TRBV18 combines with J gene TRBJ1-1; D ambiguous. The CDR3 consists of 14 residues. Germline lookup yields CDR1 KGHSH and CDR2 LQKENI. Trimming took off 2 bases at V and 0 bases at J, with 7 bases between the two ends. CDR3 sequence (DNA): TGTGCCAGCTCACCAACAGACTTGAACACTGAAGCTTTCTTT. It yields the protein CASSPTDLNTEAFF.

This sequence joins TRBV10-3 and TRBJ2-1; D ambiguous. In germline, CDR1 is ENHRY, CDR2 SYGVKD. The CDR3 sequence is 12 residues long. Trimming cost V 8 bases and J 0 bases, with 5 bases left between them. CDR3 loop: CAIGNSYNEQFF. CDR3 sequence (DNA): TGTGCCATCGGCAACTCCTACAATGAGCAGTTCTTC.

This clonotype turned up a few times. J is TRBJ2-3 and V is TRBV6-2 or TRBV6-3; D may be TRBD1 (6 bases). Germline assignment: CDR1 MNHEY and CDR2 SVGEGT. Trimming removed 0 bases from V and 0 bases from J, with 7 bases in between. This CDR3 has 15 residues. This CDR3 reads CASSYSGQSTDTQYF. Here the CDR3 DNA reads TGTGCCAGCAGTTACTCGGGACAAAGCACAGATACGCAGTATTTT.

The J gene is TRBJ2-4, the V gene TRBV11-2; the D gene could be TRBD1 or TRBD2 (5 bases each). This CDR3 contains 13 residues. The V gene's germline CDR1 is SGHAT and CDR2 FQNNGV. Between the trimmed V and J ends, which lost 1 base and 8 bases, there was a span of 9 bases. CDR3 in amino acids: CASSLALGDIQYF. As DNA, the CDR3 is TGTGCCAGCAGCTTAGCTCTGGGGGACATTCAGTACTTC.

This clonotype was counted ten times or more. The chain couples TRBV19 to TRBJ1-5; no reliable D call. V lost 9 bases to trimming and J lost 11 bases, with 17 bases between them. The CDR3 has 12 residues. CDR1 is LNHDA, CDR2 SQIVND, per germline (reference sequence). DNA of the CDR3: TGTGCCAGCACCGCGAGGGAGGAGACCCAGCATTTT. It encodes CASTAREETQHF.

This clonotype was detected a few times. The rearrangement uses TRBV12-3 or TRBV12-4 and TRBJ2-3; unclear D gene. The CDR3 is 14 amino acids. Trimming stripped 6 bases from V and 4 bases from J, with 14 bases between. DNA of the CDR3: TGTGCCAGCAGAGACCGACTCCCCCCAGATACGCAGTATTTT. Amino acid sequence: CASRDRLPPDTQYF.

This clonotype came up many times. CDR3 in amino acids: CASSPEWLAGGVQETQYF. Written as DNA, the CDR3 is TGTGCCAGCAGCCCGGAGTGGCTAGCGGGAGGCGTGCAAGAGACCCAGTACTTC. J is TRBJ2-5 and V is TRBV5-4, with 11 bases matching TRBD2. The CDR3 is 18 amino acids. Germline lookup yields CDR1 SGHNT and CDR2 YYREEE (reference sequence). The V gene end was trimmed by 4 bases and the J gene end by 2 bases; junction bases not matched to a gene: 13.

This clonotype was counted between two and nine times. The chain has TRBV6-2 or TRBV6-3 and TRBJ2-7, with 11 bases identical to TRBD2. Germline CDR1 MNHEY, CDR2 SVGEGT. V was pared by 4 bases and J by 3 bases, with 8 bases of the junction left unmatched. CDR3 length: 16 residues. The CDR3 is CASSSDSGRVIYEQYF. Here the CDR3 DNA reads TGTGCCAGCAGTTCCGATAGCGGGAGGGTAATCTACGAGCAGTACTTC.

This clonotype was seen at least ten times. The genes are TRBV7-9 and TRBJ2-7; weak D call: TRBD1 (6 bases). This CDR3 contains 15 residues. V was clipped by 1 base and J by 6 bases, with 16 bases between them. Germline CDR1 reads SEHNR; CDR2 reads FQNEAQ (reference sequence). The CDR3 loop is CASSLVIGGRGEQYF. CDR3 nucleotides: TGTGCCAGCAGCTTAGTGATTGGGGGCCGGGGCGAGCAGTACTTC.

V gene TRBV28 combines with J gene TRBJ2-7; 10 nucleotides line up with TRBD2. V was pared by 5 bases and J by 5 bases, with 15 bases of the junction left unmatched. Germline V gives CDR1 MDHEN, CDR2 SYDVKM. The CDR3 is 17 residues long. Here the CDR3 reads CASSNPPGTSVFHEQYF. CDR3 DNA sequence: TGTGCCAGCAGTAACCCCCCCGGGACTAGCGTTTTTCACGAGCAGTACTTC.

This clonotype was observed many times. The genes are TRBV6-5 and TRBJ2-3; 11 bases agree with TRBD2. The germline V gene has CDR1 MNHEY and CDR2 SVGAGI. This CDR3 has 16 residues. With V trimmed by 6 bases and J by 4 bases, 9 bases remained unmatched. The CDR3 spells CASSLTNSGGADTQYF. The CDR3 DNA reads TGTGCCAGCAGCCTTACGAATAGCGGGGGGGCAGATACGCAGTATTTT.

This clonotype was counted a few times. The V call is TRBV7-9, the J call TRBJ2-3; perhaps TRBD1 as D (6 bases). The CDR3 is 16 amino acids. V lost 4 bases to trimming and J lost 4 bases, with 18 bases between them. The germline V gene has CDR1 SEHNR and CDR2 FQNEAQ (reference sequence). This chain's CDR3 is CASSSYPDREADTQYF. The CDR3 DNA reads as TGTGCCAGCAGCTCCTATCCGGACAGAGAAGCAGATACGCAGTATTTT.

This clonotype has ten or more counts. This chain uses TRBV7-8 with TRBJ2-7, with 9 bases lining up with TRBD1. Germline loops: CDR1 SGHVS, CDR2 FQNEAQ. The CDR3 contains 14 residues. Trimming cost V 1 base and J 9 bases; bases outside gene matches: 7. CDR3 nucleotides: TGTGCCAGCAGCTTAGTGTCGGGACAGGGTTGGCAGTACTTC. Its protein product is CASSLVSGQGWQYF.

The chain links TRBV5-1 to TRBJ2-1; the match to TRBD2 covers 9 bases. The CDR3 is made up of 17 amino acids. Trimming removed 2 bases from V and 8 bases from J; junction bases left unmatched: 14. CDR1 is SGHRS, CDR2 YFSETQ, per germline. CDR3 DNA: TGCGCCAGCAGCTTCTTTCCTTTAGCGGGGGAGGGCGATGAGCAGTTCTTC. This translates into CASSFFPLAGEGDEQFF.

This clonotype was detected only a few times. The V gene is TRBV4-3, the J gene TRBJ1-1; the match to TRBD1 covers 7 bases. Germline V gene lookup returns CDR1 LGHNA and CDR2 YSLEER. V was pared by 0 bases and J by 2 bases, with 12 bases of the junction left unmatched. The CDR3 contains 18 residues. CDR3 protein: CASSQEVSVTGINTEAFF. CDR3 bases: TGCGCCAGCAGCCAAGAGGTGTCCGTGACAGGGATAAACACTGAAGCTTTCTTT.

This clonotype occurred many times. The chain is built from TRBV29-1 and TRBJ1-1; D remains unclear. Germline V gene sequence: CDR1 SQVTM, CDR2 ANQGSEA. This CDR3 is 12 amino acids long. V lost 5 bases and J 0 bases, leaving 7 bases between the germline ends. CDR3 amino acids: CSVREMNTEAFF. As DNA, the CDR3 is TGCAGCGTTAGGGAGATGAACACTGAAGCTTTCTTT.

Remarks on this clonotype: This CDR3 is missing its conserved last phenylalanine or tryptophan, likely due to a read error. The V call is TRBV27, the J call TRBJ2-7; D is possibly TRBD1 (5 bases). The V gene lost 3 bases and the J gene lost 7 bases, with 13 bases spanning the gap. CDR1 is MNHEY, CDR2 SMNVEV, per germline (reference sequence). The CDR3 extends over 13 amino acids. CDR3 protein: CASSFGALGEQYL. CDR3 coding DNA: TGTGCCAGCAGTTTTGGGGCCCTGGGGGAGCAGTACTTG.

This clonotype was seen a few times. For the CDR3, the DNA is TGCAGTGCTAGCATCTTTGGTCCAGCGGGGACAGATACGCAGTATTTT. Translated: CSASIFGPAGTDTQYF. V usage is TRBV20-1 and J usage is TRBJ2-3, with 7 bases aligning to TRBD2. Germline trimming cut 3 bases from V and 3 bases from J; bases unmatched to any gene: 12. The germline V gene has CDR1 DFQATT and CDR2 SNEGSKA (reference sequence). This CDR3 region has 16 residues.

V usage is TRBV19 and J usage is TRBJ2-3, with D possibly TRBD2 on 6 matching bases. The CDR3 loop spans 13 amino acids. Germline CDR1 and CDR2: LNHDA and SQIVND (reference sequence). Deletions cut 2 bases from V and 5 bases from J, with 8 bases between. CDR3 sequence reads: CASSILGGDTQYF. CDR3 nucleotide sequence: TGTGCCAGTAGTATACTCGGGGGAGATACGCAGTATTTT.

This clonotype was found a few times. The DNA for the CDR3 is TGTGCCAGCAGCTCCCTAGACGCGGGACTAGCGGGTGCTAGCGCAGATACGCAGTATTTT. Its protein is CASSSLDAGLAGASADTQYF. The chain carries TRBV12-3 or TRBV12-4 and TRBJ2-3, with TRBD2 identical over 12 bases. The CDR3 spans 20 residues. Losses at the gene ends were 6 bases for V and 4 bases for J; bases not matched to a gene: 20.